The clone carrying this TCR beta chain was detected once. The antigen is not known. The data are from a study of T cell responses to AZD1222 COVID-19 vaccine. Study-level points and caveats: The CD4 TCRs associated with vaccination extended across spike and predominated at 160-218 and 743-854. The donors showed a predominance of white British ancestry and of females, with possible underestimation of clonal diversity.

Pooling covered second doses at about 4 or about 12 weeks. Per the germline V gene, CDR1 is SGHAT and CDR2 is FQDESV (reference sequence). The junction had 7 bases not matched to a gene; V was cut back by 3 bases and J by 10 bases. The CDR3 is 13 residues long. Method: immunoSEQ multiplex PCR; TCRdb's copy keeps in-frame clones and lacks some. The table records fewer than 200,000 clones, 70% to 90% of them present only once. Sequencing was performed on peripheral blood, taken 28 days after the second AZD1222 dose. The chain has TRBV11-1 and TRBJ1-1; TRBD1 agrees at 8 bases. The source is an adult who received the AZD1222 COVID-19 vaccine. The CDR3 loop is CASSFYPDRVAFF. Here the CDR3 DNA reads TGTGCCAGCAGCTTCTATCCGGACAGGGTAGCTTTCTTT.